The 7 T cell receptor beta chains in this list originate from one sample, sequenced in a study of blood T cell repertoires in COVID-19. Libraries were prepared by immunoSEQ multiplex PCR; TCRdb keeps only in-frame clonotypes and omits some of them. The repertoire includes some 88,000 clones, about 85% of them detected once, and roughly 15% sits in the top ten. The sequenced material came from peripheral blood. These receptors were collected from a woman in her 70s with acute or convalescent COVID-19.

This chain joins TRBV9 and TRBJ2-3; the match to TRBD2 covers 8 bases. This CDR3 is built from 15 residues. CDR1 is SGDLS and CDR2 is YYNGEE in the germline V gene. V lost 0 bases and J lost 4; bases outside the gene matches: 4. This chain's CDR3 is CASSVGAGDSDTQYF. CDR3 sequence (DNA): TGTGCCAGCAGCGTAGGAGCGGGGGACTCAGATACGCAGTATTTT.

The chain carries TRBV19 and TRBJ1-2, with 7 bases aligning to TRBD1. The CDR3 runs to 13 residues. CDR1 and CDR2 (germline): LNHDA, SQIVND (reference sequence). With 6 bases clipped from V and 4 bases from J, the junction kept 5 bases outside the gene matches. CDR3 in amino acids: CASRAGGLYGYTF. The CDR3 nucleotides are TGTGCCAGTAGGGCAGGGGGACTCTATGGCTACACCTTC.

The chain couples TRBV2 to TRBJ2-4; D perhaps matches TRBD1 (5 bases). CDR3 length: 17 residues. Trimming left V 4 bases short and J 1 base short, with 17 bases between. Germline V gene lookup returns CDR1 SNHLY and CDR2 FYNNEI. This chain's CDR3 is CASSVVGQTGAKNIQYF. CDR3 in DNA: TGTGCCAGCAGTGTGGTGGGGCAGACCGGGGCCAAAAACATTCAGTACTTC.

The chain couples TRBV6-5 to TRBJ2-5, with 8 bases lining up with TRBD1. Germline CDR1 reads MNHEY; CDR2 reads SVGAGI. V shed 10 bases and J 7 bases; nucleotides not matched to a gene: 14. This CDR3 is built from 14 residues. In DNA, the CDR3 is TGTGCCACGACAGGGGCCTTCTTTTCGAGGACCCAGTACTTC. It specifies CATTGAFFSRTQYF.

This rearrangement joins TRBV10-3 to TRBJ1-1, with TRBD1 matching 11 bases. Germline V gene sequence: CDR1 ENHRY, CDR2 SYGVKD. This CDR3 is built from 14 residues. The J segment lost 5 bases and the V segment lost 6 bases, leaving 5 bases of the junction unmatched. DNA for the CDR3: TGTGCCATCAGGGGCGGGACAGGGGGGACTGAAGCTTTCTTT. This gives the protein CAIRGGTGGTEAFF.

This clone was found a few times. The chain is built from TRBV6-5 and TRBJ1-5; 12 bases are a match to TRBD1. The CDR3 loop spans 15 amino acids. Germline-derived CDR1 and CDR2 are MNHEY and SVGAGI. The J segment lost 5 bases and the V segment lost 6 bases, leaving 5 bases of the junction unmatched. CDR3 region: CASSLGTGGDQPQHF. The CDR3 nucleotides are TGTGCCAGCAGCCTCGGGACAGGGGGCGATCAGCCCCAGCATTTT.

The V call is TRBV2, the J call TRBJ2-5; tentatively, D is TRBD2 (5 bases). The CDR3 covers 13 residues. CDR1 is SNHLY and CDR2 is FYNNEI in the germline V gene. V lost 4 bases and J lost 5, with 11 bases in between. CDR3 nucleotide sequence: TGTGCCAGCAGTGTACTAGAGCTGGAGACCCAGTACTTC. Translated: CASSVLELETQYF.